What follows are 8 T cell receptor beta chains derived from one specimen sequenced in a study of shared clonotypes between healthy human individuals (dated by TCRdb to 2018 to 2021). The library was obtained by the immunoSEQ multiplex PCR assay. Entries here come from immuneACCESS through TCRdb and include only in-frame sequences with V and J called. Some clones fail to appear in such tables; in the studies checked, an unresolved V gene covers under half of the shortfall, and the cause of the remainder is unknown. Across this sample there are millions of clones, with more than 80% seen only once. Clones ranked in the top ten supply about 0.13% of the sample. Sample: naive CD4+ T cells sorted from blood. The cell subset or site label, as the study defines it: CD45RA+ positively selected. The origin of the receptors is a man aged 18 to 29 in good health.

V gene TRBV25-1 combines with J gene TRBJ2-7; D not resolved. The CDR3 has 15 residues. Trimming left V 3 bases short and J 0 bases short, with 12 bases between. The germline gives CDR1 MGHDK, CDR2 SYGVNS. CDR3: CASSDGFTHSYEQYF. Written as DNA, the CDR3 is TGTGCCAGCAGTGATGGGTTTACCCACTCCTACGAGCAGTACTTC.

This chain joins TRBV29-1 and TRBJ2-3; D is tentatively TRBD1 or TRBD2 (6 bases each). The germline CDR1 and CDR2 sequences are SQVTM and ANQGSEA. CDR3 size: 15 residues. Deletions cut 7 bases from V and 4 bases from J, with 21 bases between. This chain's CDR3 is CSAPIWGARSDTQYF. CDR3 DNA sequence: TGCAGCGCCCCCATTTGGGGGGCCCGCTCAGATACGCAGTATTTT.

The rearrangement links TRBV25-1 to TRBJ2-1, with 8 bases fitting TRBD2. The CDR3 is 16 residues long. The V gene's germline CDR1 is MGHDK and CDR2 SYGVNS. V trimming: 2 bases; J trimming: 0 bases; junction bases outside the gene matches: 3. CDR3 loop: CASSEAGGSSYNEQFF. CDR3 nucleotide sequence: TGTGCCAGCAGTGAAGCGGGGGGTAGCTCCTACAATGAGCAGTTCTTC.

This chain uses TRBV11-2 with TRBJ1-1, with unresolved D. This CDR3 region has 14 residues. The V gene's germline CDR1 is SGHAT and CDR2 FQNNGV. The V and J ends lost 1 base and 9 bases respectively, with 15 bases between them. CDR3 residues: CASSLVGSSGKAFF. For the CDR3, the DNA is TGTGCCAGCAGCTTAGTCGGGTCGTCGGGTAAAGCTTTCTTT. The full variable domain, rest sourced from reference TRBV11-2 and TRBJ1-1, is EAGVAQSPRYKIIEKRQSVAFWCNPISGHATLYWYQQILGQGPKLLIQFQNNGVVDDSQLPKDRFSAERLKGVDSTLKIQPAKLEDSAVYLCASSLVGSSGKAFFGQGTRLTVV.

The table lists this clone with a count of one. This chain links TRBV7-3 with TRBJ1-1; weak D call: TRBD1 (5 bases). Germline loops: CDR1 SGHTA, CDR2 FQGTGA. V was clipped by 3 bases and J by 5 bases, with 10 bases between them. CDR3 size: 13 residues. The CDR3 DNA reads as TGTGCCAGCAGCTTCGGGGCTTGGACTGAAGCTTTCTTT. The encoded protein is CASSFGAWTEAFF.

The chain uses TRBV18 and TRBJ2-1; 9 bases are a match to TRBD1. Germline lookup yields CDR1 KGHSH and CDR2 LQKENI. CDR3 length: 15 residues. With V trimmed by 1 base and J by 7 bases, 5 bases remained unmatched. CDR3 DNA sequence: TGTGCCAGCTCACCACAAGGGACAGGGATGAATGAGCAGTTCTTC. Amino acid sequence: CASSPQGTGMNEQFF.

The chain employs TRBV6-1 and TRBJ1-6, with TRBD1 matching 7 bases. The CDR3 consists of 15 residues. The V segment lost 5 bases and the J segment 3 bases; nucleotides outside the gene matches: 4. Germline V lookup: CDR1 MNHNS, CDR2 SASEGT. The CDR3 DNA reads TGTGCCAGCAGTTCCGGGACAGTCTATAATTCACCCCTCCACTTT. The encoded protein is CASSSGTVYNSPLHF.

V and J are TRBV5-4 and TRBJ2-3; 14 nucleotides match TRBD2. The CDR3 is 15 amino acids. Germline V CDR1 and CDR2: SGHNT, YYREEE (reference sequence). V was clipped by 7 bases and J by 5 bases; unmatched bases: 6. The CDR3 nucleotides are TGTGCCAGCGCCTCCGGGACTAGCGGGAGAGATACGCAGTATTTT. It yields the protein CASASGTSGRDTQYF. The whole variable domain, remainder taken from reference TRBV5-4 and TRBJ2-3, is ETGVTQSPTHLIKTRGQQVTLRCSSQSGHNTVSWYQQALGQGPQFIFQYYREEENGRGNFPPRFSGLQFPNYSSELNVNALELDDSALYLCASASGTSGRDTQYFGPGTRLTVL.